What follows describes a single T cell receptor beta chain. The source of the sample is a study of OX40 agonist ivuxolimab in advanced cancers. Study-level information: Patients in the trial were receiving intravenous ivuxolimab every 2 weeks, at doses of 0.01 to 10 mg/kg. Partial responses were achieved by three patients: one hepatocellular carcinoma, two cutaneous melanoma.

Prior autoimmune disease or systemic immunosuppression barred patients. The CDR3 is 15 residues long. Looked up from germline, CDR1 is SGDLS and CDR2 is YYNGEE. V dropped 3 bases and J dropped 5 bases, with 14 bases sitting between them. Sequencing was performed with immunoSEQ multiplex PCR; in TCRdb, only in-frame clones are kept and a portion is missing. The sample yields 40,000 to 45,000 clones, approximately 86% seen once. The material sequenced was CD4+ or CD8+ T cells sorted from blood, taken in a trial of the OX40 agonist ivuxolimab. This TCR derives from an adult with an advanced solid tumor such as melanoma, head and neck, liver or kidney cancer. V and J are TRBV9 and TRBJ1-4, with TRBD1 as a possible D gene (5 bases). The CDR3 region has the DNA TGTGCCAGCAGCGCCCATATTGGGGCAAATGAAAAACTGTTTTTT. Translated, it gives CASSAHIGANEKLFF.